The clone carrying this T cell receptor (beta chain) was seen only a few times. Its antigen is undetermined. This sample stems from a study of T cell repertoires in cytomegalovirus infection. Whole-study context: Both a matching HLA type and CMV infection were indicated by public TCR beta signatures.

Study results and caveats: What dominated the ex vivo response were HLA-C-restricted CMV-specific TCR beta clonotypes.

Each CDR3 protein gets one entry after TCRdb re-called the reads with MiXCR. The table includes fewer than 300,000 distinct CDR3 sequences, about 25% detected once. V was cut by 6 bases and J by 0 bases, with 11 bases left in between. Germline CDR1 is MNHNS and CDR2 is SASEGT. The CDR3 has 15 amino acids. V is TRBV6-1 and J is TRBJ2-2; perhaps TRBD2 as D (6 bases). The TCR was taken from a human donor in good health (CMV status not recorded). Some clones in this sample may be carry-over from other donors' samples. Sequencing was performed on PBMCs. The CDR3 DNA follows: TGTGCCAGCAGAGTCCGGGAGACGAACACCGGGGAGCTGTTTTTT. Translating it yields CASRVRETNTGELFF.